Shown below are 22 T cell receptor beta chains from a single sample sequenced in a study of high-grade serous ovarian cancer treatment subgroups. Tumor tissue was taken before any definitive surgery or chemotherapy was given. Generated by immunoSEQ multiplex PCR, the TCRdb table keeps only in-frame clones and is missing some. The sample yields about 16,000 clones, almost 75% seen once. The sequenced sample consisted of tumor tissue. These receptors all come from a human donor with high-grade serous ovarian cancer.

The chain's CDR3 is CASSGQGTDTQYF. The CDR3 DNA follows: TGTGCCAGCAGTGGACAGGGCACAGATACGCAGTATTTT. The rearrangement joins TRBV6-4 to TRBJ2-3, with D maybe TRBD1 (6 bases). The CDR3 length is 13 residues. Trimming took off 4 bases at V and 1 base at J, with 6 bases between the two ends. The V gene's germline CDR1 is MRHNA and CDR2 SNTAGT.

Only a few counts were recorded for this clone. The V gene is TRBV7-8, the J gene TRBJ1-6; possible D gene TRBD1, 5 bases. Germline lookup yields CDR1 SGHVS and CDR2 FQNEAQ. CDR3 length: 15 residues. V was clipped by 3 bases and J by 7 bases, with 13 bases between them. In DNA, the CDR3 is TGTGCCAGCAGCTTTAGGGGAGTGGGCAATTCACCCCTCCACTTT. Its translation is CASSFRGVGNSPLHF.

This clone was picked up a small number of times. V gene TRBV30 combines with J gene TRBJ2-4; 10 bases line up with TRBD2. The V and J ends lost 2 bases and 9 bases, in that order; junction bases with no gene match: 10. Per germline, CDR1 GTSNPN and CDR2 SVGIG (reference sequence). There are 15 residues in the CDR3. CDR3 DNA sequence: TGTGCCTGGAGTATCGCAGCGGGGGGGCCAAGCATTCAGTACTTC. Translation: CAWSIAAGGPSIQYF.

This chain connects TRBV30 to TRBJ2-5; unclear D gene. Germline V lookup: CDR1 GTSNPN, CDR2 SVGIG (reference sequence). V was cut by 0 bases and J by 5 bases, with 16 bases left in between. The CDR3 extends over 15 amino acids. In DNA, the CDR3 is TGTGCCTGGAGTGTAAGTGGACGGCGCTGGGAGACCCAGTACTTC. Translation gives CAWSVSGRRWETQYF.

The V call is TRBV9, the J call TRBJ1-2, with D perhaps matching TRBD1 (5 bases). Trimming left V 4 bases short and J 0 bases short, with 16 bases between. In germline, CDR1 is SGDLS, CDR2 YYNGEE. The CDR3 runs to 16 residues. This CDR3 is CASSRRVGTPNYGYTF. The CDR3 region has the DNA TGTGCCAGCAGCCGCCGCGTCGGGACCCCTAACTATGGCTACACCTTC.

This clone was seen just once. V usage is TRBV6-1 and J usage is TRBJ2-5; 13 nucleotides match TRBD2. This CDR3 contains 18 residues. V was pared by 2 bases and J by 4 bases, with 10 bases of the junction left unmatched. Germline V gives CDR1 MNHNS, CDR2 SASEGT. The CDR3 loop reads CASSEWTSGGLTLETQYF. The CDR3 DNA reads as TGTGCCAGCAGTGAATGGACTAGCGGGGGCCTGACCTTAGAGACCCAGTACTTC.

This clone has just a few counts. The CDR3 sequence is CASSQDLAAYNSPLHF. DNA of the CDR3: TGCGCCAGCAGCCAAGACCTGGCGGCCTATAATTCACCCCTCCACTTT. The V and J genes are TRBV4-3 and TRBJ1-6; no clear D gene. Trimming took off 0 bases at V and 2 bases at J, with 8 bases between the two ends. Germline CDR1 is LGHNA and CDR2 is YSLEER. CDR3 size: 16 residues.

This clone is a singleton in its sample. The chain uses TRBV30 and TRBJ2-7; weak D call: TRBD1 (5 bases). The length of the CDR3 is 16 residues. V was shortened by 0 bases and J by 5 bases, with 20 bases between the two germline ends. Per the germline V gene, CDR1 is GTSNPN and CDR2 is SVGIG (reference sequence). The DNA for the CDR3 is TGTGCCTGGAGTGTACCGACAGACACCTCCCTCCACGAGCAGTACTTC. Its translation: CAWSVPTDTSLHEQYF.

This chain joins TRBV5-4 and TRBJ2-6; D is undetermined. Germline V gene lookup returns CDR1 SGHNT and CDR2 YYREEE (reference sequence). V lost 5 bases and J lost 5, with 8 bases in between. CDR3 size: 13 residues. In nucleotides, the CDR3 is TGTGCCAGCAGACAAAGTCGGGCCAACGTCCTGACTTTC. Its protein is CASRQSRANVLTF.

The CDR3 loop is CASSRSTYTEAFF. CDR3 DNA: TGTGCCAGCAGCCGGTCAACGTACACTGAAGCTTTCTTT. This chain connects TRBV11-3 to TRBJ1-1; D unresolved. The CDR3 totals 13 residues. The germline V gene encodes CDR1 SGHNT and CDR2 YENEEA. With 5 bases removed from V and 3 bases from J, the gap between germline ends came to 10 bases.

The V gene is TRBV5-1, the J gene TRBJ1-1; D unclear. CDR1 and CDR2 from the germline V gene are SGHRS and YFSETQ. This CDR3 region has 16 residues. V was pared by 3 bases and J by 2 bases, with 17 bases between. The chain's CDR3 is CASSSDGQRPNTEAFF. The CDR3 DNA reads TGCGCCAGCAGCTCTGATGGGCAGCGTCCTAACACTGAAGCTTTCTTT.

This sequence joins TRBV7-2 and TRBJ2-1; 8 bases line up with TRBD2. Germline V CDR1 and CDR2: SGHTA, FQGNSA. The junction had 11 bases not matched to a gene; V was cut back by 6 bases and J by 4 bases. This CDR3 is built from 16 residues. CDR3 amino acids: CASSPPGGGPYNEQFF. The CDR3 DNA sequence: TGTGCCAGCAGTCCACCCGGGGGGGGACCTTACAATGAGCAGTTCTTC.

This chain links TRBV19 with TRBJ2-7, with D tentatively TRBD2 (6 bases). Germline lookup yields CDR1 LNHDA and CDR2 SQIVND (reference sequence). V shed 4 bases and J shed 3 bases, with 7 bases lying between them. There are 12 residues in the CDR3. The CDR3 loop reads CASSNGGYEQYF. The DNA for the CDR3 is TGTGCCAGTAGTAACGGGGGCTACGAGCAGTACTTC.

V and J are TRBV5-1 and TRBJ2-5; possibly TRBD1 for D (5 bases). Germline V gene lookup returns CDR1 SGHRS and CDR2 YFSETQ. The CDR3 spans 15 residues. V was trimmed by 0 bases and J by 4 bases, leaving 13 bases between them. The CDR3 region is CASSLAPQGGETQYF. In DNA, the CDR3 is TGCGCCAGCAGCTTGGCCCCCCAGGGCGGAGAGACCCAGTACTTC.

The rearrangement joins TRBV11-1 to TRBJ1-1; D gene unclear. The germline V gene encodes CDR1 SGHAT and CDR2 FQDESV (reference sequence). This CDR3 is 13 amino acids long. Trimming cost V 2 bases and J 2 bases, with 6 bases left between them. CDR3 nucleotides: TGTGCCAGCAGCTTAAATGAAAACACTGAAGCTTTCTTT. Amino acid sequence: CASSLNENTEAFF.

The chain combines TRBV7-9 with TRBJ1-6; 12 bases fit TRBD1. Germline trimming cut 3 bases from V and 12 bases from J; bases unmatched to any gene: 3. The germline V gene encodes CDR1 SEHNR and CDR2 FQNEAQ (reference sequence). This CDR3 contains 14 residues. In DNA, the CDR3 is TGTGCCAGCAGCTTGGGACAGGGGGCACGACCCCTCCACTTT. Translation gives CASSLGQGARPLHF.

This clone was recorded a few times. The rearrangement uses TRBV2 and TRBJ2-7; the D gene is possibly TRBD1 (5 bases). The ends were cut back, 7 bases at V and 2 bases at J, with 12 bases in the middle. CDR3 length: 13 residues. Germline V gene sequence: CDR1 SNHLY, CDR2 FYNNEI. The CDR3 is CASITGTTYEQYF. The CDR3 nucleotides are TGTGCCAGCATAACAGGCACAACCTACGAGCAGTACTTC.

The V gene is TRBV5-1, the J gene TRBJ2-7; D gene ambiguous. The germline V gene encodes CDR1 SGHRS and CDR2 YFSETQ. This CDR3 spans 15 amino acids. Trimming took 0 bases from V and 0 from J, leaving 10 bases between them. CDR3: CASSLGPASSYEQYF. The CDR3 DNA reads as TGCGCCAGCAGCTTGGGTCCAGCTAGCTCCTACGAGCAGTACTTC.

The rearrangement joins TRBV7-2 to TRBJ1-5, with TRBD1 as a possible D gene (6 bases). The V end was cut by 1 base, the J end by 2 bases, with 6 bases between. CDR1 is SGHTA, CDR2 FQGNSA, per germline. The CDR3 runs 14 residues. The CDR3, as DNA: TGTGCCAGCAGCTTAGAGGGGGGCAATCAGCCCCAGCATTTT. Translated, it gives CASSLEGGNQPQHF.

The V gene is TRBV29-1, the J gene TRBJ1-2; D ambiguous. With 5 bases removed from V and 4 bases from J, the gap between germline ends came to 14 bases. This CDR3 contains 13 residues. The germline V gene encodes CDR1 SQVTM and CDR2 ANQGSEA. The CDR3 is CSVFVRAGYGYTF. CDR3 sequence (DNA): TGCAGCGTTTTTGTGCGGGCCGGCTATGGCTACACCTTC.

The genes are TRBV29-1 and TRBJ1-1; D unclear. V lost 7 bases, J lost 0 bases, and 12 bases lay in between. The CDR3 is 13 residues long. Germline assignment: CDR1 SQVTM and CDR2 ANQGSEA. In DNA form, the CDR3 reads TGCAGCGCGAAAGTCGGTATGAACACTGAAGCTTTCTTT. It specifies CSAKVGMNTEAFF.

The V call is TRBV7-2, the J call TRBJ2-4, with no clear D. The CDR3 loop spans 17 amino acids. The V gene's germline CDR1 is SGHTA and CDR2 FQGNSA. The germline V and J ends were trimmed by 5 bases and 0 bases, with 17 bases remaining between them. CDR3 nucleotide sequence: TGTGCCAGCAGCCCACAACCCCCGCGGCTAGCCAAAAACATTCAGTACTTC. It yields the protein CASSPQPPRLAKNIQYF.